This is a list of T cell receptor beta chains from one sample in a study of T cell repertoires in cytomegalovirus infection. TCRdb fed the reads into MiXCR, producing one record per CDR3 protein. This sample has about 530,000 distinct CDR3 sequences, with approximately 25% found just once. Source material: PBMCs. Receptor source: a human donor in good health (CMV status not recorded). Some clones in this sample may be carry-over from other donors' samples. CDR3s include the opening cysteine and the closing phenylalanine or tryptophan. Each record gives: J gene, D gene, V gene, clone size, CDR3 DNA, CDR3 protein. A D gene is named only where the DNA matches it firmly. The listing skips clone size in some rows; elsewhere it reads once, few, many or a size class.

TRBJ2-1 TRBD2 TRBV6-2/TRBV6-3 few TGTGCCAGCAGTCCCCGGGGGGAGGCCCGCAATGAGCAGTTCTTC CASSPRGEARNEQFF
TRBJ2-2 TRBD1 TRBV19 . TGTGCCAGTAGGGACAGGGGGCCCGCCGGGGAGCTGTTTTTT CASRDRGPAGELFF
TRBJ2-3 . TRBV4-2 many TGTGCCAGCAGCCAAGTCTGGGGCAGTAGCACAGATACGCAGTATTTT CASSQVWGSSTDTQYF
TRBJ2-1 . TRBV3-1 . TGTGCCAGCAGCCAACTCGGCGGCTACAATGAGCAGTTCTTC CASSQLGGYNEQFF
TRBJ1-2 . TRBV18 . TGTGCCAGCTCACCCGAGACAGCCTCCTATGGCTACACCTTC CASSPETASYGYTF
TRBJ1-6 . TRBV20-1 . TGCAGTGTAAGGAGTGAGGCACCCCTCCACTTT CSVRSEAPLHF
TRBJ1-6 . TRBV10-3 once TGTGCCATCAATGAGAGTGAGAGCTCCTATAATTCACCCCTCCACTTT CAINESESSYNSPLHF
TRBJ1-1 . TRBV12-3/TRBV12-4 . TGTGCCAGCTCGCCCTGGGGCAGGGGCGGCACTGAAGCTTTCTTT CASSPWGRGGTEAFF
TRBJ1-5 TRBD1 TRBV12-3/TRBV12-4 . TGTGCCAGCAGACCTACAGGGGCTGCTCAGCCCCAGCATTTT CASRPTGAAQPQHF
TRBJ1-2 . TRBV19 few TGTGCCAGTAGTACGACAGTGCAGGATCTAAACTATGGCTACACCTTC CASSTTVQDLNYGYTF
TRBJ2-5 . TRBV12-3/TRBV12-4 few TGTGCCAGCAGTTTAGGAGGTGTCCAGTACTTC CASSLGGVQYF
TRBJ1-1 . TRBV7-2 many TGTGCCAGCAGCTTAGGGTACATGAACACTGAAGCTTTCTTT CASSLGYMNTEAFF
TRBJ2-5 . TRBV7-6 many TGTGCCAGCAGCCCCCACCCACGGCAGACAGAAGAGACCCAGTACTTC CASSPHPRQTEETQYF
TRBJ2-1 TRBD2 TRBV6-1 . TGTGCCAGCTACAGCGGGAATTACAATGAGCAGTTCTTC CASYSGNYNEQFF
TRBJ1-1 . TRBV4-3 . TGCGCCAGCAGCCAAGATTATTACACTGAAGCTTTCTTT CASSQDYYTEAFF
TRBJ2-3 TRBD2 TRBV11-3 . TGTGCCAGCAGCGTCAGGCGAGCGGGAGGCCTTCACGGGCAGTATTTT CASSVRRAGGLHGQYF
TRBJ2-4 . TRBV29-1 once TGCAGCGCACTTGGGATTGAGTCCAAAAACATTCAGTACTTC CSALGIESKNIQYF
TRBJ2-2 . TRBV4-2 . TGTGCCAGCAGCCGGGAAATTTACGGGGAGCTGTTTTTT CASSREIYGELFF
TRBJ1-5 . TRBV12-3/TRBV12-4 . TGTGCCAGCAGTAAATCCGGGACATTGGCGCAGCCCCAGCATTTT CASSKSGTLAQPQHF
TRBJ2-1 . TRBV12-3/TRBV12-4 . TGTGCCAGCAGTCTTTATTCCATTCGGTCCTACAATGAGCAGTTCTTC CASSLYSIRSYNEQFF
TRBJ2-1 TRBD2 TRBV7-9 many TGTGCCAGCAGCCTGAGGACTAGCGGGAGTCTCTACAATGAGCAGTTCTTC CASSLRTSGSLYNEQFF
TRBJ2-7 TRBD2 TRBV5-1 . TGCGCCAGCCGAGCGGGAGCCCCCGAGCAGTACTTC CASRAGAPEQYF
TRBJ1-2 . TRBV7-8 many TGTGCCAGCAGCTTAGCAGGGGCCGATGGCTACACCTTC CASSLAGADGYTF
TRBJ2-4 TRBD2 TRBV14 . TGTGCCAGCAGCCCCAGCGGGAGGGAAGCCAAAAACATTCAGTACTTC CASSPSGREAKNIQYF
TRBJ1-1 TRBD1 TRBV28 . TGTGCCAGCAGTTTATCCGACAGGGGGGAAGCTTTCTTT CASSLSDRGEAFF
TRBJ1-6 . TRBV28 . TGTGCCAGCAGTCCCCTGGCCTCCTATAATTCACCCCTCCACTTT CASSPLASYNSPLHF
TRBJ2-7 . TRBV7-2 many TGTGCCAGCAGCTTAAGGGTGTCGGCAGGGACATACTACGAGCAGTACTTC CASSLRVSAGTYYEQYF
TRBJ2-2 . TRBV19 . TGTGCCAGTAGTGCACGTCGGGGACGGGACACCGGGGAGCTGTTTTTT CASSARRGRDTGELFF
TRBJ1-2 . TRBV20-1 . TGCAGTGCATCCCCGGAGGCGCGGGGCTATGGCTACACCTTC CSASPEARGYGYTF
TRBJ1-1 . TRBV28 . TGTGCCAGCAGACCAGGCGGTAGGGGGGAAAACACTGAAGCTTTCTTT CASRPGGRGENTEAFF
TRBJ2-3 . TRBV11-3 . TGTGCCAGCAGCTCACCTTTTAACCCGGACCCTGCTGGGGTAGATACGCAGTATTTT CASSSPFNPDPAGVDTQYF
TRBJ2-4 . TRBV23-1 few TGCGCCAGATCTCACAGGGTAGCCAAAAACATTCAGTACTTC CARSHRVAKNIQYF
TRBJ1-2 . TRBV24-1 . TGTGCCACCAGTGTCGACAGAAACTATGGCTACACCTTC CATSVDRNYGYTF
TRBJ1-2 . TRBV7-9 many TGTGCCAGCAGCTTCCGAACTAACTATGGCTACACCTTC CASSFRTNYGYTF
TRBJ2-2 TRBD2 TRBV27 . TGTGCCAGCAGAGAACTAGCGGAAAACACCGGGGAGCTGTTTTTT CASRELAENTGELFF
TRBJ2-7 . TRBV6-1 few TGTGCCAGCACGGGAGATAGACTCACCTACGAGCAGTACTTC CASTGDRLTYEQYF
TRBJ2-3 . TRBV7-2 many TGTGCCAGCAGCACCGGGACTGCTCAGATTACGCAGTATTTT CASSTGTAQITQYF
TRBJ1-4 . TRBV2 . TGTGCCAGCAGTGATGTGCGGGCAACTAATGAAAAACTGTTTTTT CASSDVRATNEKLFF
TRBJ1-4 . TRBV10-3 . TGTGCCATCAGCAACAGGGACGCAACTAATGAAAAACTGTTTTTT CAISNRDATNEKLFF
TRBJ2-1 TRBD2 TRBV7-2 many TGTGCCAGCAGCTTCCTAGCGGGAGGGCCAGGTACCTACAATGAGCAGTTCTTC CASSFLAGGPGTYNEQFF
TRBJ2-3 . TRBV29-1 . TGCAGCGGGGACGGATCCACAGATACGCAGTATTTT CSGDGSTDTQYF
TRBJ2-2 TRBD1 TRBV7-9 . TGTGCCAGCAGCTCCAGACCGGGACAGGGGTACACCGGGGAGCTGTTTTTT CASSSRPGQGYTGELFF
TRBJ1-2 . TRBV6-2/TRBV6-3 . TGTGCCAGCAGTTACTCGATTCCAGACCAAGCTAACTATGGCTACACCTTC CASSYSIPDQANYGYTF
TRBJ1-4 . TRBV7-2 few TGTGCCAGCAGCTTAGCGGGACTGAGTAATGAAAAACTGTTTTTT CASSLAGLSNEKLFF
TRBJ2-3 . TRBV6-1 few TGTGCCAGCAGTTTATCGCAGGGCATCGATACGCAGTATTTT CASSLSQGIDTQYF
TRBJ1-1 . TRBV19 many TGTGCCAGTAAGCAGGGTCCGGCCACTGAAGCTTTCTTT CASKQGPATEAFF
TRBJ2-1 . TRBV7-2 many TGTGCCAGCAGCTCCGCTGGGGCCCCCGGGGAGTTCTTC CASSSAGAPGEFF
TRBJ1-5 . TRBV7-2 . TGTGCCAGCAGCGTCTTTAGCAATCAGCCCCAGCATTTT CASSVFSNQPQHF
TRBJ2-3 TRBD1 TRBV14 once TGTGCCAGCAGCCAAGATTATGGGACAGGGCAATTTTTTAGCACAGATACGCAGTATTTT CASSQDYGTGQFFSTDTQYF
TRBJ1-2 . TRBV30 . TGTGCCTGGAGTGTACCCACTTCGGCATTGGGCTACACCTTC CAWSVPTSALGYTF
TRBJ2-6 TRBD1 TRBV6-1 few TGTGCCAGCAGGATCGGTACAGGGGGCCCTGGGGCCAACGTCCTGACTTTC CASRIGTGGPGANVLTF
TRBJ1-2 . TRBV7-2 many TGTGCCAGCAGCTTAGCCGATACTATATATGGCTACACCTTC CASSLADTIYGYTF
TRBJ1-5 . TRBV19 . TGTGCCAGTAGGCCCGGGGCCAACAATCAGCCCCAGCATTTT CASRPGANNQPQHF